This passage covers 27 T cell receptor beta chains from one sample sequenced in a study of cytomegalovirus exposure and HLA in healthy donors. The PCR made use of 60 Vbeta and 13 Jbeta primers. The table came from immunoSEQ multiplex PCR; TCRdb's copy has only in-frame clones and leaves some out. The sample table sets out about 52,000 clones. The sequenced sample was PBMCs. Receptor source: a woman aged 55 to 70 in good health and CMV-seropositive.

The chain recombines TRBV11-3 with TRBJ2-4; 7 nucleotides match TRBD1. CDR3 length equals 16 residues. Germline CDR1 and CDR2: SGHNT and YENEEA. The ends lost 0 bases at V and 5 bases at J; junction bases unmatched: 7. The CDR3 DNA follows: TGTGCCAGCAGCTTAGAGGGACAGAAATTCCAAAACATTCAGTACTTC. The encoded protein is CASSLEGQKFQNIQYF.

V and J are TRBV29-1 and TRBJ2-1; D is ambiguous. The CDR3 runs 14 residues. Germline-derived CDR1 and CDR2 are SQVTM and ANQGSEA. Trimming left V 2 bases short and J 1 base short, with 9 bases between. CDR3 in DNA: TGCAGCGTTGAACGCGGATTATCCTACAATGAGCAGTTCTTC. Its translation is CSVERGLSYNEQFF.

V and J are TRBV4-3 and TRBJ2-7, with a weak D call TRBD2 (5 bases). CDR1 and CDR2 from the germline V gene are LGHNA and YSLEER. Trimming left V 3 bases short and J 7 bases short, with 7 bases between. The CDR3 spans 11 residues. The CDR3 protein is CASSQGREQYF. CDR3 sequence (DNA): TGCGCCAGCAGCCAGGGGAGAGAGCAGTACTTC.

The CDR3 is CASSLVIGGTEAFF. The CDR3 region has the DNA TGTGCCAGCAGCTTAGTAATAGGGGGCACTGAAGCTTTCTTT. The V call is TRBV11-2, the J call TRBJ1-1, with D tentatively TRBD1 (6 bases). The ends were cut back, 1 base at V and 4 bases at J, with 10 bases in the middle. This CDR3 is built from 14 residues. In germline, CDR1 is SGHAT, CDR2 FQNNGV.

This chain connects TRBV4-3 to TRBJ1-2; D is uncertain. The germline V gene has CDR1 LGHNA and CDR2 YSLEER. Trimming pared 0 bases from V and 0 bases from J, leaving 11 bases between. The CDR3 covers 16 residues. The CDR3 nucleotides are TGCGCCAGCAGCCAAGAGGGGTCGGGAGCTAACTATGGCTACACCTTC. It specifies CASSQEGSGANYGYTF.

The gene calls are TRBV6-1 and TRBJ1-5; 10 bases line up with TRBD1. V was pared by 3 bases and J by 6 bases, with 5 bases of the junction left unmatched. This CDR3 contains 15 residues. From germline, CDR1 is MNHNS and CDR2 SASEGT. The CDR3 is CASSEQDRGSQPQHF. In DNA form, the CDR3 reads TGTGCCAGCAGTGAGCAGGACAGGGGGAGTCAGCCCCAGCATTTT.

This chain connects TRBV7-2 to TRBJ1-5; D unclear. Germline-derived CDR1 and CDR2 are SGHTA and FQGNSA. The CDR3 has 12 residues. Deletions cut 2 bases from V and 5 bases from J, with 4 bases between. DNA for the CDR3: TGTGCCAGCAGCTTACCCGATCAGCCCCAGCATTTT. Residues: CASSLPDQPQHF.

The CDR3, as DNA: TGTGCCAGTAGAAAGGGACAGCCGAGCTCCTATAATTCACCCCTCCACTTT. It is translated as CASRKGQPSSYNSPLHF. J is TRBJ1-6 and V is TRBV19; 7 bases are a match to TRBD1. CDR1 and CDR2 (germline): LNHDA, SQIVND (reference sequence). The CDR3 contains 17 residues. Trimming removed 6 bases from V and 0 bases from J; junction bases left unmatched: 8.

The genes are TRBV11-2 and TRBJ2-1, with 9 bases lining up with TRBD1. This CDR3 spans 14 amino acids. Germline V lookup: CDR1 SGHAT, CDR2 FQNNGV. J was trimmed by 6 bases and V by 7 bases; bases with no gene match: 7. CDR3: CASTWTGVGNEQFF. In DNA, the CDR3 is TGTGCCAGCACCTGGACAGGGGTAGGCAATGAGCAGTTCTTC.

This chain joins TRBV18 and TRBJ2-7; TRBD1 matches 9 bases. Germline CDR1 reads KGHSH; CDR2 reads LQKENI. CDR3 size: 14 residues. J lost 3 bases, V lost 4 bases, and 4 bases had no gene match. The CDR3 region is CASSRGQGVYEQYF. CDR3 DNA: TGTGCCAGCTCACGGGGACAGGGTGTCTACGAGCAGTACTTC.

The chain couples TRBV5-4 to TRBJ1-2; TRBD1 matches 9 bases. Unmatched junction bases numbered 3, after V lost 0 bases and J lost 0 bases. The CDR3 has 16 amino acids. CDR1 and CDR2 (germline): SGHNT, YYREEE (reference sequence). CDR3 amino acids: CASSLGGQGTNYGYTF. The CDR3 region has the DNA TGTGCCAGCAGCTTGGGGGGACAGGGAACTAACTATGGCTACACCTTC. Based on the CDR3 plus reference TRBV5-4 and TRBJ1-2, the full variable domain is ETGVTQSPTHLIKTRGQQVTLRCSSQSGHNTVSWYQQALGQGPQFIFQYYREEENGRGNFPPRFSGLQFPNYSSELNVNALELDDSALYLCASSLGGQGTNYGYTFGSGTRLTVV.

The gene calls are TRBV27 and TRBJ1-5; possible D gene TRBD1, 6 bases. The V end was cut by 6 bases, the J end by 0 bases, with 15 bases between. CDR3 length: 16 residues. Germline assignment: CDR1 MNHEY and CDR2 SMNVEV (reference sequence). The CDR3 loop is CASRRGGGDSNQPQHF. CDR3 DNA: TGTGCCAGCAGGCGCGGGGGCGGGGATAGCAATCAGCCCCAGCATTTT.

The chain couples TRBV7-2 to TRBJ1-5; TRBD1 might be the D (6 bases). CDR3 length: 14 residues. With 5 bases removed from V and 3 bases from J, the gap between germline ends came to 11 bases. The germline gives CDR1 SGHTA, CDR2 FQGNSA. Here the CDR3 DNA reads TGTGCCAGCAGCCTTGGACAGCACAATCAGCCCCAGCATTTT. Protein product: CASSLGQHNQPQHF.

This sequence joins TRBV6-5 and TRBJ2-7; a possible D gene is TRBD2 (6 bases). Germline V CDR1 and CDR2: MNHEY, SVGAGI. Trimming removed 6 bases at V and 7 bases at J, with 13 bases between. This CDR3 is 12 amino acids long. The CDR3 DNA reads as TGTGCCAGCAGAGGTTCAGGGAGGGAGCAGTACTTC. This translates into CASRGSGREQYF.

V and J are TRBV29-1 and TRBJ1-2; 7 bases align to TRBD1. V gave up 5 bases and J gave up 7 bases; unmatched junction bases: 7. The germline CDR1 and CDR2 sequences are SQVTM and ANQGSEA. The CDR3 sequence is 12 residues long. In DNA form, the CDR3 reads TGCAGCGTTCAGACAGGGAATTGTGGCTACACCTTC. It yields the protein CSVQTGNCGYTF.

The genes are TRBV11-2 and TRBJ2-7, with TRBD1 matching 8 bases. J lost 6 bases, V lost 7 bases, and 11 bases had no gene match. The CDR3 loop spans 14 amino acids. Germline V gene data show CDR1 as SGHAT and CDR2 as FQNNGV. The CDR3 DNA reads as TGTGCCAGCACCCCCCGCCAGGGGGCTAGCGAGCAGTACTTC. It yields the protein CASTPRQGASEQYF.

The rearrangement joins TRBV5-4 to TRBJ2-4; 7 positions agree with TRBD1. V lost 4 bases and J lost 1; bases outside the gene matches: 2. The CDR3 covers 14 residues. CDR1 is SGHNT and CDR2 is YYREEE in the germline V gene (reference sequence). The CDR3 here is CASSVTGAKNIQYF. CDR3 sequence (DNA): TGTGCCAGCAGCGTGACAGGGGCCAAAAACATTCAGTACTTC.

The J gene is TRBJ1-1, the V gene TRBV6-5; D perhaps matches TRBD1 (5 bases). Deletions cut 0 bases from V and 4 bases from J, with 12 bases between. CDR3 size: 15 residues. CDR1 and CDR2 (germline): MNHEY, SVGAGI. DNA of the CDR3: TGTGCCAGCAGTTACTCGTTGGGGGGGAGCACTGAAGCTTTCTTT. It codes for CASSYSLGGSTEAFF.

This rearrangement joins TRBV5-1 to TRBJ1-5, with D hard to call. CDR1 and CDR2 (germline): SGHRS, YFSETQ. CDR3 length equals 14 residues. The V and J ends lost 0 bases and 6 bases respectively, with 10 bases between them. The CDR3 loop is CASSLDSSGQPQHF. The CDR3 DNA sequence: TGCGCCAGCAGCTTGGACAGCAGCGGTCAGCCCCAGCATTTT. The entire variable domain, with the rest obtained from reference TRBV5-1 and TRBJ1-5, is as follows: KAGVTQTPRYLIKTRGQQVTLSCSPISGHRSVSWYQQTPGQGLQFLFEYFSETQRNKGNFPGRFSGRQFSNSRSEMNVSTLELGDSALYLCASSLDSSGQPQHFGDGTRLSIL.

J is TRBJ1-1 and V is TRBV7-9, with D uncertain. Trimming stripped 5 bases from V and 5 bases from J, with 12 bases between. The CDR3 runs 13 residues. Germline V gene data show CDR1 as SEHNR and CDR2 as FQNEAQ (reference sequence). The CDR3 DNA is TGTGCCAGCAGCCCGTCCACCGGGACTGAAGCTTTCTTT. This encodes CASSPSTGTEAFF.

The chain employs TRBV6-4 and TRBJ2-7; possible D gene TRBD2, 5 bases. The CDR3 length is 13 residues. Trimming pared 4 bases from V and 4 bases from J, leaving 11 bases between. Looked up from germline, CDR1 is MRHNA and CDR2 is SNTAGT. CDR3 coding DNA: TGTGCCAGCAGTGGGCCATGGACTTACGAGCAGTACTTC. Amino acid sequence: CASSGPWTYEQYF.

CDR3 sequence (DNA): TGCGCCAGCAGCCAAGGGGACAGATTTAGCACAGATACGCAGTATTTT. Translated, it gives CASSQGDRFSTDTQYF. The chain carries TRBV4-1 and TRBJ2-3; 7 bases agree with TRBD1. The germline V gene encodes CDR1 MGHRA and CDR2 YSYEKL. Trimming took 1 base from V and 0 from J; bases not matched to a gene: 4. The CDR3 sequence is 16 residues long.

CDR3 DNA: TGCGCCAGCAGCTTAGGACAGGCCTACAATGAGCAGTTCTTC. It yields the protein CASSLGQAYNEQFF. The chain couples TRBV5-1 to TRBJ2-1, with 7 bases fitting TRBD1. Looked up from germline, CDR1 is SGHRS and CDR2 is YFSETQ. With 2 bases clipped from V and 2 bases from J, the junction kept 1 base outside the gene matches. The CDR3 totals 14 residues.

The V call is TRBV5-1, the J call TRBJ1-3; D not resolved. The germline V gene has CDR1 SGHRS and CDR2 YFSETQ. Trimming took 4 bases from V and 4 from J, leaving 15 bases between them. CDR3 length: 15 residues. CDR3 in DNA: TGCGCCAGCAGCCCGCTTGACGGGAGCGGAAACACCATATATTTT. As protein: CASSPLDGSGNTIYF.

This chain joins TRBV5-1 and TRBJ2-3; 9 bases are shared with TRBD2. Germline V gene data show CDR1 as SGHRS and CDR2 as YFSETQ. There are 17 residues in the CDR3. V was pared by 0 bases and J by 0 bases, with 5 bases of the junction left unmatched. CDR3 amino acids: CASSLVPSGDSTDTQYF. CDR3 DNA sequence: TGCGCCAGCAGCTTGGTCCCTAGCGGGGACAGCACAGATACGCAGTATTTT.

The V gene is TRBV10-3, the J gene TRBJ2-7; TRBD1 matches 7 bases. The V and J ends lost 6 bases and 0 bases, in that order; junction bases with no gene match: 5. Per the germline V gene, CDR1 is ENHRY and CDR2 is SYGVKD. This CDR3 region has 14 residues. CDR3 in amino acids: CAIRGRGSSYEQYF. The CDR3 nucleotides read TGTGCCATCAGAGGCAGGGGGAGCTCCTACGAGCAGTACTTC.

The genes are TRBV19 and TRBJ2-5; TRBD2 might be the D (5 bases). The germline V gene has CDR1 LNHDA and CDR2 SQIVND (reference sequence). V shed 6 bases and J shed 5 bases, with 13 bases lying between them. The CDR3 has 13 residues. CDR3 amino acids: CASSRPGRETQYF. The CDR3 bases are TGTGCCAGTAGCCGCCCGGGAAGGGAGACCCAGTACTTC. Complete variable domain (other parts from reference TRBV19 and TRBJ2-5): DGGITQSPKYLFRKEGQNVTLSCEQNLNHDAMYWYRQDPGQGLRLIYYSQIVNDFQKGDIAEGYSVSREKKESFPLTVTSAQKNPTAFYLCASSRPGRETQYFGPGTRLLVL.